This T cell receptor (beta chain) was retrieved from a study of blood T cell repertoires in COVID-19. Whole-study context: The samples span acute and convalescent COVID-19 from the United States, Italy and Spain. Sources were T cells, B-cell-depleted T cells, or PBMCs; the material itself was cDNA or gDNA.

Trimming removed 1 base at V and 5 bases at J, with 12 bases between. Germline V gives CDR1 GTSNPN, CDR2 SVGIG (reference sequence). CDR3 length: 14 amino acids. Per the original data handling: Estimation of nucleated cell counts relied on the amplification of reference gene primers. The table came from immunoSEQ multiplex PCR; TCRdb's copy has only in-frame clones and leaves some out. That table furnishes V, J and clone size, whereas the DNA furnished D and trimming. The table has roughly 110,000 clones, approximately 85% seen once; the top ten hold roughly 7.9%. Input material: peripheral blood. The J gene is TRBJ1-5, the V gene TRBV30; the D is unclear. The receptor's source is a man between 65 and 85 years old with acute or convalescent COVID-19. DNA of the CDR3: TGTGCCTGGAGTGGAATGATAACAGATCAGCCCCAGCATTTT. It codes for CAWSGMITDQPQHF.